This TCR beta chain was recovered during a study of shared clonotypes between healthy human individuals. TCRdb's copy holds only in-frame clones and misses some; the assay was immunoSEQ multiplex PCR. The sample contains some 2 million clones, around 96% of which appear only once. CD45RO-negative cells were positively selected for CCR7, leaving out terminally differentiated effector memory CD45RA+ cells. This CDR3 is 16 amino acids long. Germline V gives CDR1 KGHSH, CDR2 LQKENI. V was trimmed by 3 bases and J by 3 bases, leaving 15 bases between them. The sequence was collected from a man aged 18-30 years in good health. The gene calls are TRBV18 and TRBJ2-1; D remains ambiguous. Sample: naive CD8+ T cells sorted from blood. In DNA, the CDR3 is TGTGCCAGCTCACCCGGGCTCGAAGGCTTCTACAATGAGCAGTTCTTC. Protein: CASSPGLEGFYNEQFF.